What follows are 3 T cell receptor beta chains derived from one specimen sequenced in a study of blood T cell repertoires in COVID-19. TCRdb keeps only in-frame clones here, not all; method: immunoSEQ multiplex PCR. The table includes 100,000 to 110,000 clones, around 81% detected once. The sequencing input was peripheral blood. These receptors all come from a man in his fifties or sixties with active or convalescent COVID-19.

This clone was recorded once. The V gene is TRBV5-8, the J gene TRBJ2-7; D is unclear. There are 11 residues in the CDR3. Trimming shortened V by 1 base and J by 7 bases, and 6 bases separated the two germline ends. The germline gives CDR1 SGHTS, CDR2 YDEGEE. CDR3 nucleotide sequence: TGTGCCAGCAGCTTGTTGCGGGAGCAGTACTTC. Encoded protein: CASSLLREQYF.

The rearrangement joins TRBV19 to TRBJ2-7; 14 bases map to TRBD2. Trimming cost V 4 bases and J 6 bases; bases outside gene matches: 5. CDR1 is LNHDA and CDR2 is SQIVND in the germline V gene (reference sequence). This CDR3 contains 15 residues. CDR3 residues: CASSTGLAGAREQYF. CDR3 DNA sequence: TGTGCCAGTAGTACGGGACTAGCGGGAGCTCGCGAGCAGTACTTC.

The rearrangement uses TRBV28 and TRBJ2-7; TRBD2 aligns across 8 bases. V was pared by 7 bases and J by 3 bases, with 14 bases of the junction left unmatched. The length of the CDR3 is 16 residues. Germline CDR1 MDHEN, CDR2 SYDVKM. The CDR3 loop is CASNPTTAGAIYEQYF. Here the CDR3 DNA reads TGTGCCAGCAACCCAACGACAGCGGGAGCGATCTACGAGCAGTACTTC.